This T cell receptor beta chain was found in a study of cytomegalovirus exposure and HLA in healthy donors. Study details: Findings of an earlier analysis included 117 million unique TCR beta sequences from roughly 200 million T cells.

PCR primers comprised 60 Vbeta and 13 Jbeta primers. Repertoires were generated with immunoSEQ multiplex PCR, while TCRdb's copy carries only in-frame clones and drops some. Found here are some 140,000 clones, around 77% of them singletons; the top ten hold approximately 1.2%. Germline CDR1 is SGHVS and CDR2 is FQNEAQ. The V and J ends lost 1 base and 2 bases respectively, with 14 bases between them. The CDR3 consists of 16 residues. J is TRBJ2-5 and V is TRBV7-8; D might be TRBD1 (6 bases). Sequencing input: PBMCs. This TCR came from a man aged 45-65 years in good health and CMV-seronegative. DNA for the CDR3: TGTGCCAGCAGCTTAGGGTGGGCTAGGGGGCAAGAGACCCAGTACTTC. It yields the protein CASSLGWARGQETQYF.